This TCR beta chain was sequenced during a study of OX40 agonist ivuxolimab in advanced cancers. Sequencing used immunoSEQ multiplex PCR; TCRdb keeps in-frame clones, though not all of them. The sample lists tens of thousands of clones; about nine tenths were seen once. This CDR3 has 19 residues. With 0 bases clipped from V and 2 bases from J, the junction kept 11 bases outside the gene matches. This chain links TRBV23-1 with TRBJ2-1; the match to TRBD1 covers 9 bases. TRBV23-1 is an open reading frame whose function is uncertain. This TCR was sampled from an adult with an advanced solid tumor such as melanoma, head and neck, liver or kidney cancer. Specimen: CD4+ or CD8+ T cells sorted from blood, collected in a trial of the OX40 agonist ivuxolimab. In DNA form, the CDR3 reads TGCGCCAGCAGTCAATCGGAAAGGGACAGGGTTTACCCCTACAATGAGCAGTTCTTC. Translating it yields CASSQSERDRVYPYNEQFF.